A selection of T cell receptor beta chains follows, all from one sample in a study of T-cell reconstitution after alpha-beta-depleted transplantation in children. TCRdb analysed the PCR reads with MiXCR anew, one entry per CDR3 protein. The table has around 800,000 distinct CDR3 sequences, roughly 16% seen once. This specimen was PBMCs, mostly from graft donor cells, taken 360 days after TCRalphabeta/CD19-depleted stem cell transplant. These receptors all come from a male patient younger than 18 who had a stem cell transplant for acute lymphoblastic leukemia, so the T cells may come from the graft donor. Both conserved end residues are part of each CDR3. A D gene is named only where the DNA matches it firmly. Expanded clones are given a class, and other clones once, few, many or no size at all.

>TRBV15|TRBD2|TRBJ2-4|.
TGTGCCACCAGCAGAGGCCCCGCGGGGCGGGAGAGGACAGCCAAAAACATTCAGTACTTC
CATSRGPAGRERTAKNIQYF
>TRBV5-1|.|TRBJ2-3|.
TGCGCCAGCAGCTTGGTCGTCCCCCGCAATACGCAGTATTTT
CASSLVVPRNTQYF
>TRBV12-3/TRBV12-4|TRBD1|TRBJ1-1|many
TGTGCCAGCAGCCCGCGGACAGGGAAGGGGAAAGCTTTCTTT
CASSPRTGKGKAFF
>TRBV12-3/TRBV12-4|.|TRBJ2-7|many
TGTGCCAGCAGTCCTGGACTACACTACGAGCAGTACTTC
CASSPGLHYEQYF
>TRBV10-3|TRBD2|TRBJ2-3|few
TGTGCCATCAGTGAGCCCCACCCTAGCGGGCGCACAGATACGCAGTATTTT
CAISEPHPSGRTDTQYF
>TRBV29-1|.|TRBJ1-1|.
TGCAGCGTTGAAAAGGGTCTGAACACTGAAGCTTTCTTT
CSVEKGLNTEAFF
>TRBV7-9|TRBD1|TRBJ2-7|few
TGTGCCAGCAGAATCCGACAGGGTCAAGGCCACGAGCAGTACTTC
CASRIRQGQGHEQYF
>TRBV28|.|TRBJ2-2|.
TGTGCCAGCTGCCCAGGGTGGACCGGGGAGCTGTTTTTT
CASCPGWTGELFF
>TRBV29-1|.|TRBJ2-1|many
TGCAGTGGAGGGGGGTTCTACAATGAGCAGTTCTTC
CSGGGFYNEQFF
>TRBV12-3/TRBV12-4|.|TRBJ1-6|many
TGTGCCAGCACCCCTGGGTTATGGAATTCACCCCTCCACTTT
CASTPGLWNSPLHF
>TRBV27|TRBD2|TRBJ2-7|.
TGTGCCAGCAGTAGTCTAGCGGCATTGACCTACGAGCAGTACTTC
CASSSLAALTYEQYF
>TRBV5-1|.|TRBJ1-4|few
TGCGCCAGCAGCTTGAGGGTAGTAGCAACTAATGAAAAACTGTTTTTT
CASSLRVVATNEKLFF
>TRBV5-1|.|TRBJ2-7|.
TGCGCCAGCAGCTTGACCAGGGCCCACGAGCAGCACTTC
CASSLTRAHEQHF
>TRBV6-6|.|TRBJ1-1|few
TGTGCCAGCAGTCCGTGGACAGTCAATGAGGCTTTCTTT
CASSPWTVNEAFF
>TRBV7-9|.|TRBJ2-5|.
TGTGCCAGCAGCTTTCCCAAGGCGGGGCCTCCTTCGGAGACCCAGTACTTC
CASSFPKAGPPSETQYF
>TRBV12-3/TRBV12-4|.|TRBJ1-5|few
TGTGCCAGCAGTTTATCGGCAGGTGGGAATCAGCCCCAGCATTTT
CASSLSAGGNQPQHF
>TRBV6-1|TRBD1|TRBJ1-5|once
TGTGCCAGCAGTATCGGGACAGGGTATCAGCCCCAGCATTTT
CASSIGTGYQPQHF
>TRBV11-2|.|TRBJ2-1|few
TGTGCCAGCAGCTTACTCCGGGACCCGAGGGCCATATACAATGAGCAGTTCTTC
CASSLLRDPRAIYNEQFF
>TRBV7-3|TRBD2|TRBJ2-3|.
TGTGCCAGCAGCTTACAAGCGGGAGGAGCAGATACGCAGTATTTT
CASSLQAGGADTQYF
>TRBV5-1|TRBD2|TRBJ2-1|once
TGCGCCAGCAGCTCCTGGACTAGCGGAGTATACAATGAGCAGTTCTTC
CASSSWTSGVYNEQFF
>TRBV18|.|TRBJ1-5|.
TGTGCCAGCTCACCGGATAGGATCAATCAGCCCCAGCATTTT
CASSPDRINQPQHF
>TRBV27|TRBD1|TRBJ1-2|few
TGTGCCAGCAGTTTCTTACTTCTGGGACAGGGGACACCCTATGGCTACACCTTC
CASSFLLLGQGTPYGYTF
>TRBV29-1|TRBD1|TRBJ2-3|few
TGCAGCGTCGGGACAGGGAGGGGAGATACGCAGTATTTT
CSVGTGRGDTQYF
>TRBV19|TRBD2|TRBJ2-7|.
TGTGCCAGTAGATTCACTCTCACTAGCGGATCCTACGAGCAGTACTTC
CASRFTLTSGSYEQYF
>TRBV5-6|TRBD1|TRBJ2-2|.
TGTGCCAGCAGCTTCTTGGACAGGGGAGGAGGGGAGCTGTTTTTT
CASSFLDRGGGELFF
>TRBV28|.|TRBJ2-3|few
TGTGCCAGCAAAATGGTGATAAGCACAGATACGCAGTATTTT
CASKMVISTDTQYF
>TRBV7-9|.|TRBJ1-1|few
TGTGCCAGCAGCTTACGCCGGGGGCCTGAAGCTTTCTTT
CASSLRRGPEAFF
>TRBV5-1|.|TRBJ1-2|few
TGCGCCAGCAGCTTCACAGGGCCCTATGGCTACACCTTC
CASSFTGPYGYTF
>TRBV3-1|TRBD1|TRBJ2-7|.
TGTGCCAGCAGCTCCAGGGGGTGGTACGAGCAGTACTTC
CASSSRGWYEQYF
>TRBV24-1|.|TRBJ2-2|.
TGTGCCACCAGTTGGGGCACCGGGGAGCTGTTTTTT
CATSWGTGELFF
>TRBV5-1|.|TRBJ2-2|.
TGCGCCAGCAGCGCACCACAGGGCCGAGGTAGCACCGGGGAGCTGTTTTTT
CASSAPQGRGSTGELFF
>TRBV5-8|.|TRBJ1-4|many
TGTGCCAGCAGCTTGCAATCAGGGCTTAGTGAAAAACTGTTTTTT
CASSLQSGLSEKLFF
>TRBV5-1|.|TRBJ1-1|.
TGCGCCAGCAGCCTTTATAGGAGGGGGGGTGGCCCTGAAGCTTTCTTT
CASSLYRRGGGPEAFF
>TRBV20-1|TRBD1|TRBJ1-1|few
TGCAGTGCTATGACAGGGTATGAGACTTCGCCTGAAGCTTTCTTT
CSAMTGYETSPEAFF
>TRBV20-1|.|TRBJ2-1|few
TGCAGTGCCCCTCGGTGGCAGAACAATGAGCAGTTCTTC
CSAPRWQNNEQFF
>TRBV20-1|TRBD1|TRBJ2-7|few
TGCAGTGCTAGAGATACAAGGGACAGGGCCTTCTACGAGCAGTACTTC
CSARDTRDRAFYEQYF
>TRBV7-3|.|TRBJ2-7|.
TGTGCCAGCAGCTCCGTTTCGCTGGAGCAGTACTTC
CASSSVSLEQYF
>TRBV5-1|.|TRBJ2-5|many
TGCGCCAGCAGCTTACAAATCCCCCAAGAGACCCAGTACTTC
CASSLQIPQETQYF
>TRBV15|.|TRBJ1-5|many
TGTGCCACCAGCAGAGATCCAGGGTATCAGCCCCAGCATTTT
CATSRDPGYQPQHF
>TRBV5-1|TRBD1|TRBJ2-1|few
TGCGCCAGCAGCGCCCGGGACAGCATTAACAATGAGCAGTTCTTC
CASSARDSINNEQFF
>TRBV6-5|.|TRBJ2-1|few
TGTGCCAGCAGTTACAGGAGTGAGCAGTTCTTC
CASSYRSEQFF
>TRBV12-5|.|TRBJ2-7|.
TGTGCTAGTGGGATCCTGGCCCACGAGCAGTACTTC
CASGILAHEQYF
>TRBV6-6|.|TRBJ2-5|many
TGTGCCAGCAGGTCCCTAGGGCAAGAGACCCAGTACTTC
CASRSLGQETQYF
>TRBV7-6|TRBD2|TRBJ2-1|.
TGTGCCAGCAGCGATATTAGCGGGAGGAGAGAGAATGAGCAGTTCTTC
CASSDISGRRENEQFF
>TRBV7-2|.|TRBJ2-3|.
TGTGCCAGCAGCTTATTTCGGACCAGTGGAGTTACGCAGTATTTT
CASSLFRTSGVTQYF
>TRBV4-1|TRBD2|TRBJ2-1|few
TGCGCCAGCAGCCAAGATCTACGGGAGGGCCTGTACAATGAGCAGTTCTTC
CASSQDLREGLYNEQFF
>TRBV12-3/TRBV12-4|.|TRBJ2-5|few
TGTGCCAGCGGAATACAGGGTCAGACCCAGTACTTC
CASGIQGQTQYF
>TRBV12-5|.|TRBJ2-7|.
TGTGCTAGTGGTTTGAAGCTTTACGAGCAGTACTTC
CASGLKLYEQYF
>TRBV12-3/TRBV12-4|.|TRBJ2-3|many
TGTGCCAGCAGTTTAGGTCCCGCTGGTTATACGCAGTATTTT
CASSLGPAGYTQYF